Following are 27 T cell receptor beta chains from one sample sequenced in a study of control samples from healthy donors and cancer patients. Produced via immunoSEQ multiplex PCR; TCRdb's table is partial and in-frame only. The data hold some 120,000 clones, with 70% to 90% observed a single time. Sequenced sample: blood. These receptors originate from a man in his sixties in good health.

V and J are TRBV5-1 and TRBJ1-2, with D maybe TRBD1 (6 bases). CDR3 size: 13 residues. V lost 3 bases, J lost 8 bases, and 14 bases lay in between. The germline V gene has CDR1 SGHRS and CDR2 YFSETQ. The CDR3 reads CASSSSGGGGYTF. In DNA, the CDR3 is TGCGCCAGCAGCTCATCAGGAGGGGGAGGCTACACCTTC.

This chain uses TRBV4-1 with TRBJ1-5, with TRBD1 as a possible D gene (5 bases). The germline gives CDR1 MGHRA, CDR2 YSYEKL. V lost 1 base, J lost 4 bases, and 20 bases lay in between. The CDR3 is 18 residues long. This CDR3 is CASSQVNLVPGGNQPQHF. CDR3 DNA: TGCGCCAGCAGCCAAGTAAATTTGGTACCTGGGGGGAATCAGCCCCAGCATTTT.

The chain recombines TRBV9 with TRBJ1-2; TRBD1 aligns across 7 bases. J was trimmed by 3 bases and V by 5 bases; bases with no gene match: 7. Germline CDR1 SGDLS, CDR2 YYNGEE. The CDR3 sequence is 14 residues long. CDR3 sequence reads: CASRGSRGDYGYTF. The CDR3 DNA follows: TGTGCCAGCAGGGGTAGCAGGGGGGACTATGGCTACACCTTC.

The rearrangement uses TRBV5-6 and TRBJ1-3, with a weak D call TRBD1 (6 bases). The CDR3 extends over 16 amino acids. The V and J ends lost 1 base and 1 base respectively, with 12 bases between them. Germline V lookup: CDR1 SGHDT, CDR2 YYEEEE. The CDR3 nucleotides read TGTGCCAGCAGCTTGAGGGGGACCTCGTCTGGAAACACCATATATTTT. Its protein product is CASSLRGTSSGNTIYF.

This chain connects TRBV7-9 to TRBJ1-2, with 9 bases identical to TRBD1. Germline CDR1 reads SEHNR; CDR2 reads FQNEAQ (reference sequence). This CDR3 has 17 residues. Trimming cost V 5 bases and J 4 bases; bases outside gene matches: 14. CDR3 DNA sequence: TGTGCCAGCAGCCCCCGGCTGACAGGGGGTCTTACCTATGGCTACACCTTC. Its protein is CASSPRLTGGLTYGYTF.

J is TRBJ1-6 and V is TRBV21-1; TRBD1 was called by the table and not checked on the DNA. TRBV21-1 counts as a pseudogene. CDR3 size: 16 residues. The CDR3 here is CASSKETGYYNSPLHF. The DNA for the CDR3 is TGTGCCAGCAGCAAGGAGACAGGGTATTATAATTCACCCCTCCACTTT.

V is TRBV18 and J is TRBJ1-1; no definite D call. This CDR3 spans 12 amino acids. Between the trimmed V and J ends, which lost 4 bases and 0 bases, there was a span of 3 bases. Germline lookup yields CDR1 KGHSH and CDR2 LQKENI. The CDR3 DNA is TGTGCCAGCTCACAAGTGAACACTGAAGCTTTCTTT. Residues: CASSQVNTEAFF.

This rearrangement joins TRBV28 to TRBJ1-3; D remains unclear. This CDR3 is 15 amino acids long. Germline V gene sequence: CDR1 MDHEN, CDR2 SYDVKM. V was shortened by 5 bases and J by 1 base, with 12 bases between the two germline ends. The CDR3 spells CASSISRSSGNTIYF. CDR3 nucleotide sequence: TGTGCCAGCAGTATTTCTAGAAGTTCTGGAAACACCATATATTTT. Variable domain in full (rest from reference TRBV28 and TRBJ1-3): DVKVTQSSRYLVKRTGEKVFLECVQDMDHENMFWYRQDPGLGLRLIYFSYDVKMKEKGDIPEGYSVSREKKERFSLILESASTNQTSMYLCASSISRSSGNTIYFGEGSWLTVV.

The genes are TRBV12-3 or TRBV12-4 and TRBJ1-3, with no clear D. CDR3 length: 13 residues. Trimming removed 3 bases from V and 0 bases from J, with 3 bases in between. CDR3: CASSFFSGNTIYF. The DNA of the CDR3 is TGTGCCAGCAGTTTTTTCTCTGGAAACACCATATATTTT.

V is TRBV4-2 and J is TRBJ2-3, with TRBD2 matching 8 bases. The germline CDR1 and CDR2 sequences are LGHNA and YNFKEQ. Trimming at V came to 4 bases and at J to 1 base, leaving 4 bases not matched to a gene. This CDR3 contains 15 residues. The CDR3 region has the DNA TGTGCCAGCAGCCTCGGACTAGCCCGCACAGATACGCAGTATTTT. Amino acid sequence: CASSLGLARTDTQYF.

This chain connects TRBV28 to TRBJ1-3, with a weak D call TRBD1 (6 bases). There are 16 residues in the CDR3. V dropped 4 bases and J dropped 2 bases, with 15 bases sitting between them. CDR1 and CDR2 (germline): MDHEN, SYDVKM. CDR3 region: CASSSPWGAAGNTIYF. DNA for the CDR3: TGTGCCAGCAGTTCCCCTTGGGGGGCCGCTGGAAACACCATATATTTT. The variable domain in full, completed from reference TRBV28 and TRBJ1-3, reads DVKVTQSSRYLVKRTGEKVFLECVQDMDHENMFWYRQDPGLGLRLIYFSYDVKMKEKGDIPEGYSVSREKKERFSLILESASTNQTSMYLCASSSPWGAAGNTIYFGEGSWLTVV.

The chain combines TRBV19 with TRBJ2-2, with 7 bases identical to TRBD1. The CDR3 spans 11 residues. Germline V CDR1 and CDR2: LNHDA, SQIVND (reference sequence). V dropped 10 bases and J dropped 7; count of bases not matched to a gene: 3. CDR3 sequence: CAIGGHGELFF. DNA for the CDR3: TGTGCCATAGGGGGCCACGGGGAGCTGTTTTTT.

The rearrangement joins TRBV27 to TRBJ1-1; D call uncertain. The CDR3 covers 15 residues. The V gene's germline CDR1 is MNHEY and CDR2 SMNVEV (reference sequence). The V and J ends lost 3 bases and 1 base respectively, with 12 bases between them. The CDR3 sequence: CASSFLGNKNTEAFF. CDR3 nucleotides: TGTGCCAGCAGTTTTTTGGGGAACAAGAACACTGAAGCTTTCTTT.

The V call is TRBV7-2, the J call TRBJ2-3; 9 bases line up with TRBD2. This CDR3 has 18 amino acids. The germline V gene encodes CDR1 SGHTA and CDR2 FQGNSA. Losses at the gene ends were 5 bases for V and 4 bases for J; bases not matched to a gene: 16. The CDR3: CASSRSTNGGGAADTQYF. The DNA of the CDR3 is TGTGCCAGCAGCAGGTCAACGAACGGCGGGGGGGCCGCAGATACGCAGTATTTT.

The chain links TRBV30 to TRBJ2-7; D not certain. The germline V gene has CDR1 GTSNPN and CDR2 SVGIG (reference sequence). The V gene lost 5 bases and the J gene lost 1 base, with 15 bases spanning the gap. The CDR3 covers 14 residues. The CDR3 is CAWDLNPASYEQYF. The CDR3 DNA reads as TGTGCCTGGGATCTGAACCCCGCATCCTACGAGCAGTACTTC. Full variable domain (rest looked up from reference TRBV30 and TRBJ2-7): SQTIHQWPATLVQPVGSPLSLECTVEGTSNPNLYWYRQAAGRGLQLLFYSVGIGQISSEVPQNLSASRPQDRQFILSSKKLLLSDSGFYLCAWDLNPASYEQYFGPGTRLTVT.

The rearrangement uses TRBV10-2 and TRBJ1-5; 7 bases map to TRBD1. Looked up from germline, CDR1 is WSHSY and CDR2 is SAAADI. The V gene end was trimmed by 0 bases and the J gene end by 5 bases; junction bases not matched to a gene: 1. There are 14 residues in the CDR3. As DNA, the CDR3 is TGCGCCAGCAGTGAGTCTGACAGGGATCAGCCCCAGCATTTT. This gives the protein CASSESDRDQPQHF.

This sequence joins TRBV5-1 and TRBJ2-2; 9 bases are shared with TRBD1. This CDR3 comprises 15 residues. The ends lost 4 bases at V and 4 bases at J; junction bases unmatched: 5. The germline gives CDR1 SGHRS, CDR2 YFSETQ. The CDR3 nucleotides read TGCGCCAGCAGCGGGACAGGGATCGGCACCGGGGAGCTGTTTTTT. It encodes CASSGTGIGTGELFF.

The chain is built from TRBV11-3 and TRBJ2-2, with D perhaps TRBD1 (6 bases). The CDR3 consists of 15 residues. V lost 1 base and J 3 bases, leaving 9 bases between the germline ends. The germline V gene encodes CDR1 SGHNT and CDR2 YENEEA. The DNA of the CDR3 is TGTGCCAGCAGCTTAGGGGGGCGGGACACCGGGGAGCTGTTTTTT. This sequence encodes CASSLGGRDTGELFF.

This chain uses TRBV5-1 with TRBJ2-7; D might be TRBD1 (6 bases). Between the trimmed V and J ends, which lost 3 bases and 13 bases, there was a span of 17 bases. The CDR3 loop spans 12 amino acids. The germline V gene encodes CDR1 SGHRS and CDR2 YFSETQ. The CDR3 DNA is TGCGCCAGCAGCTCCTCTACAGGGCCCAGTTACTTC. Its protein is CASSSSTGPSYF. Based on the CDR3 plus reference TRBV5-1 and TRBJ2-7, the full variable domain is KAGVTQTPRYLIKTRGQQVTLSCSPISGHRSVSWYQQTPGQGLQFLFEYFSETQRNKGNFPGRFSGRQFSNSRSEMNVSTLELGDSALYLCASSSSTGPSYFGPGTRLTVT.

The V call is TRBV6-1, the J call TRBJ1-1, with 9 positions matching TRBD1. The CDR3 totals 15 residues. V lost 2 bases, J lost 6 bases, and 7 bases stayed unmatched. Germline loops: CDR1 MNHNS, CDR2 SASEGT. The CDR3 bases are TGTGCCAGCAGTGAATTGGGACAGGGCGCACCTGAAGCTTTCTTT. Protein sequence: CASSELGQGAPEAFF.

The rearrangement links TRBV7-8 to TRBJ1-2; weak D call: TRBD1 (5 bases). Germline V gene lookup returns CDR1 SGHVS and CDR2 FQNEAQ. V lost 4 bases, J lost 0 bases, and 15 bases lay in between. The CDR3 sequence is 16 residues long. CDR3 sequence: CASSSRDRSANYGYTF. The DNA for the CDR3 is TGTGCCAGCAGCTCCCGAGACAGATCCGCTAACTATGGCTACACCTTC.

The V call is TRBV27, the J call TRBJ1-2; D unclear. This CDR3 contains 17 residues. Germline loops: CDR1 MNHEY, CDR2 SMNVEV (reference sequence). V shed 5 bases and J shed 2 bases, with 21 bases lying between them. CDR3 nucleotides: TGTGCCAGCAGTCCACCTAGTTATTTTGCCGGGAACTATGGCTACACCTTC. Translating gives CASSPPSYFAGNYGYTF.

The chain recombines TRBV18 with TRBJ2-4, with D unclear. The CDR3 runs to 13 residues. V gave up 4 bases and J gave up 3 bases, with 7 bases separating them. The germline gives CDR1 KGHSH, CDR2 LQKENI. The CDR3 sequence: CASSRGNKNIQYF. The DNA of the CDR3 is TGTGCCAGCTCACGGGGAAACAAAAACATTCAGTACTTC.

V gene TRBV9 combines with J gene TRBJ2-3; 7 bases agree with TRBD2. The trim removed 4 bases at V and 2 bases at J, leaving 7 bases unmatched. The CDR3 runs to 15 residues. Germline CDR1 SGDLS, CDR2 YYNGEE. This chain's CDR3 is CASSTGLVLTDTQYF. The CDR3 coding sequence is TGTGCCAGCAGCACAGGACTAGTCCTCACAGATACGCAGTATTTT.

Only one count was recorded for this clone. The V call is TRBV7-9, the J call TRBJ2-3; the D gene is possibly TRBD2 (5 bases). The CDR3 runs to 14 residues. CDR1 is SEHNR and CDR2 is FQNEAQ in the germline V gene (reference sequence). The V end lost 4 bases, the J end lost 6 bases, and 14 bases lay between the germline ends. The CDR3 loop reads CASSWGEGADTQYF. CDR3 DNA sequence: TGTGCCAGCAGCTGGGGAGAGGGAGCGGATACGCAGTATTTT.

The chain uses TRBV19 and TRBJ1-1, with 8 bases identical to TRBD1. V gave up 11 bases and J gave up 4 bases; unmatched junction bases: 9. CDR3 length equals 13 residues. Germline loops: CDR1 LNHDA, CDR2 SQIVND (reference sequence). For the CDR3, the DNA is TGTGCCGTCCGGGACAGGACCATCACTGAAGCTTTCTTT. Its protein is CAVRDRTITEAFF.

The chain joins TRBV7-2 to TRBJ1-2, with 7 positions matching TRBD1. V trimming: 5 bases; J trimming: 0 bases; junction bases outside the gene matches: 9. The CDR3 length is 16 residues. The germline V gene has CDR1 SGHTA and CDR2 FQGNSA. DNA of the CDR3: TGTGCCAGCAGCCCACCGACAGGGCTTGCTAACTATGGCTACACCTTC. Translating gives CASSPPTGLANYGYTF.